This TCR beta chain was identified during a study of lung T cells in sarcoidosis with Löfgren's syndrome. Across the whole study: Analyses focused on Löfgren's syndrome patients.

This clonotype came up many times. What it binds is not known. Overall study results and limits: TRBV2 was the preferred pairing partner of TRAV12-1, with similar CDR3s. Löfgren's syndrome patients reportedly showed greatest TRAV12-1 and TRBV2 expansion versus controls. Shared TRAV12-1 and TRBV2 CDR3 motifs were reported across several patients.

With 1 base removed from V and 7 bases from J, the gap between germline ends came to 11 bases. This CDR3 has 13 residues. The germline gives CDR1 DFQATT, CDR2 SNEGSKA (reference sequence). TCRdb recomputed calls from the reads with MiXCR, one row per CDR3 protein. The table lists fewer than 80,000 distinct CDR3 sequences, 21% of them singletons, with less than 2.5% in the top ten. V gene TRBV20-1 combines with J gene TRBJ1-5; D is perhaps TRBD1 (6 bases). The TCR originated in a human donor with sarcoidosis (Löfgren's syndrome or another form), or a control subject (not recorded which). Input material: CD4+ T cells from PBMCs. CDR3 DNA sequence: TGCAGTGCTAGAGTAGGGGGGGCACAGCCCCAGCATTTT. The encoded protein is CSARVGGAQPQHF.